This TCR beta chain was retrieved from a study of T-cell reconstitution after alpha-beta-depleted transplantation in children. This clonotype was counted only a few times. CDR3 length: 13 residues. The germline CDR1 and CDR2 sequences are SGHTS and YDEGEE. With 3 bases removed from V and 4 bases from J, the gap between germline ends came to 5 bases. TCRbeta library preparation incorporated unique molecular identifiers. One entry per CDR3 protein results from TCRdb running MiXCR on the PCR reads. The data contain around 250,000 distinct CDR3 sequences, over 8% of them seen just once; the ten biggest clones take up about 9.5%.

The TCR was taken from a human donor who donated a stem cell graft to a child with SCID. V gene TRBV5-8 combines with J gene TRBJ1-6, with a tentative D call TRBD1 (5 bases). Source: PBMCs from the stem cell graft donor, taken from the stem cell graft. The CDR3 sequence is CASSSGYNSPLHF. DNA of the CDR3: TGTGCCAGCAGCTCAGGGTATAATTCACCCCTCCACTTT. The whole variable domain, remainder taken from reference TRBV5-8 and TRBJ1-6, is EAGVTQSPTHLIKTRGQQATLRCSPISGHTSVYWYQQALGLGLQFLLWYDEGEERNRGNFPPRFSGRQFPNYSSELNVNALELEDSALYLCASSSGYNSPLHFGNGTRLTVT.